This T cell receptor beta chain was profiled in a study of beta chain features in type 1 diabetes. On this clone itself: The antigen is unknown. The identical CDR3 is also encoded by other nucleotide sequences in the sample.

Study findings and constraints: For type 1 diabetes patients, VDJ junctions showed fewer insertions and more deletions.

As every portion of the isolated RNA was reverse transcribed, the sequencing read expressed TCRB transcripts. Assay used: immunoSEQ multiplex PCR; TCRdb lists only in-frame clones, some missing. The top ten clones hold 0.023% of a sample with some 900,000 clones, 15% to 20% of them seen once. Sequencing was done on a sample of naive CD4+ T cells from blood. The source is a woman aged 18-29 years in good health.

CDR3 region: CASSVVGDSYNEQFF. CDR3 DNA sequence: TGTGCCAGCAGCGTAGTGGGTGACTCCTACAATGAGCAGTTCTTC. The gene calls are TRBV9 and TRBJ2-1; D not certain. Germline loops: CDR1 SGDLS, CDR2 YYNGEE. Trimming cost V 0 bases and J 0 bases, with 7 bases left between them. CDR3 size: 15 residues.